These T cell receptor beta chains were read from a single sample in a study of long-term antiretroviral therapy in people with HIV. Some clones are missing from TCRdb's copy, which holds only in-frame ones; the method was immunoSEQ multiplex PCR. The sample lists about 22,000 clones, approximately 86% seen once, with 4% to 5% in the top ten. This sample comprised unsorted PBMCs, obtained 1.3 years after starting antiretroviral therapy. The receptor source for this set is a man aged 55 to 70 with HIV. The CDR3 runs from the conserved cysteine through the conserved F or W. D genes are given only for firm matches. Expanded clones are given a class, and other clones once, few, many or no size at all.

v_call: TRBV7-2
j_call: TRBJ2-2
clone_size: -
d_call: TRBD1
cdr3_nt: TGTGCCAGCAGCTTAGTGGGGACAGGGGGCACCGGGGAGCTGTTTTTT
cdr3_aa: CASSLVGTGGTGELFF

v_call: TRBV5-8
j_call: TRBJ1-5
clone_size: -
d_call: TRBD1
cdr3_nt: TGTGCCAGCAGCTCCGGGACAGGGGGCGAACAGCCCCAGCATTTT
cdr3_aa: CASSSGTGGEQPQHF

v_call: TRBV5-6
j_call: TRBJ1-5
clone_size: few
d_call: -
cdr3_nt: TGTGCCAGCAGCTTAGGCAATCAGCCCCAGCATTTT
cdr3_aa: CASSLGNQPQHF

v_call: TRBV9
j_call: TRBJ2-7
clone_size: -
d_call: -
cdr3_nt: TGTGCCAGCAGCGTAGCCCAGGGACCGGAGTACTTC
cdr3_aa: CASSVAQGPEYF

v_call: TRBV4-1
j_call: TRBJ1-2
clone_size: -
d_call: -
cdr3_nt: TGCGCCAGCAGCACCTTTTTGACGGCGGTCTATGGCTACACCTTC
cdr3_aa: CASSTFLTAVYGYTF

v_call: TRBV5-1
j_call: TRBJ1-4
clone_size: -
d_call: TRBD1
cdr3_nt: TGCGCCAGCAGCTTGGCCGGGACAGGGGTTGAAAAACTGTTTTTT
cdr3_aa: CASSLAGTGVEKLFF

v_call: TRBV30
j_call: TRBJ1-4
clone_size: -
d_call: -
cdr3_nt: TGTGCCTGGAGGGAAGGAGAAAAACTGTTTTTT
cdr3_aa: CAWREGEKLFF

v_call: TRBV5-1
j_call: TRBJ1-6
clone_size: -
d_call: -
cdr3_nt: TGCGCCAGCAGCTTAGGTCTCAGGGCCAATCCGTATGAGGGATCACCCCTCCACTTT
cdr3_aa: CASSLGLRANPYEGSPLHF

v_call: TRBV2
j_call: TRBJ1-4
clone_size: once
d_call: TRBD1
cdr3_nt: TGTGCCAGCGGAGGGGACAGCTATACAACTAATGAAAAACTGTTTTTT
cdr3_aa: CASGGDSYTTNEKLFF

v_call: TRBV5-1
j_call: TRBJ2-1
clone_size: -
d_call: TRBD1
cdr3_nt: TGCGCCAGCAGCTTGTCGGGACAGGGGTATAGTGAGCAGTTCTTC
cdr3_aa: CASSLSGQGYSEQFF

v_call: TRBV5-6
j_call: TRBJ1-3
clone_size: -
d_call: -
cdr3_nt: TGTGCCAGCAGCATACTACAACCAAACACCATATATTTT
cdr3_aa: CASSILQPNTIYF

v_call: TRBV11-2
j_call: TRBJ2-1
clone_size: few
d_call: -
cdr3_nt: TGTGCCAGCAGCTTAGAAGCAGGGACAAATGAGCAGTTCTTC
cdr3_aa: CASSLEAGTNEQFF

v_call: TRBV5-1
j_call: TRBJ2-5
clone_size: -
d_call: TRBD2
cdr3_nt: TGCGCCAGCAGCCCTGATCTAGCGGGAGTTCAAGAGACCCAGTACTTC
cdr3_aa: CASSPDLAGVQETQYF

v_call: TRBV6-5
j_call: TRBJ1-1
clone_size: -
d_call: -
cdr3_nt: TGTGCCAGCCGCGCCTTGGGGGGGCTAGGTGAAGCTTTCTTT
cdr3_aa: CASRALGGLGEAFF

v_call: TRBV15
j_call: TRBJ1-2
clone_size: -
d_call: TRBD1
cdr3_nt: TGTGCCACCAGCAGGGCCAGACAGGGGGCATATGGCTACACCTTC
cdr3_aa: CATSRARQGAYGYTF

v_call: TRBV13
j_call: TRBJ2-3
clone_size: once
d_call: TRBD2
cdr3_nt: TGTGCCAGCAGCTCCGGACTAGCGGGAGGGGATACGCAGTATTTT
cdr3_aa: CASSSGLAGGDTQYF

v_call: TRBV19
j_call: TRBJ1-1
clone_size: -
d_call: -
cdr3_nt: TGTGCCAGTAGTACCACCCATAACACTGAAGCTTTCTTT
cdr3_aa: CASSTTHNTEAFF

v_call: TRBV11-2
j_call: TRBJ2-2
clone_size: -
d_call: -
cdr3_nt: TGTGCCAGCTCCCTTTGGACTGGCTGGAATTCAACCGGGGAGCTGTTTTTT
cdr3_aa: CASSLWTGWNSTGELFF

v_call: TRBV6-1
j_call: TRBJ2-2
clone_size: -
d_call: TRBD1
cdr3_nt: TGTGCCAGCAGTGAGCGGACAGGGGGCCCGACCGGGGAGCTGTTTTTT
cdr3_aa: CASSERTGGPTGELFF

v_call: TRBV6-5
j_call: TRBJ1-1
clone_size: -
d_call: -
cdr3_nt: TGTGCCAGCAGTTACAGCCCAGTCATGAACACTGAAGCTTTCTTT
cdr3_aa: CASSYSPVMNTEAFF